These 16 T cell receptor beta chains share one sample of origin, sequenced in a study of blood T cell repertoires in COVID-19. This table comes from immunoSEQ multiplex PCR, and its TCRdb copy is limited to in-frame clones, with some not included. The data contain 45,000 to 50,000 clones, approximately 80% of them singletons. The sequencing sample was made of peripheral blood. The source is a man between 65 and 85 years old with acute or convalescent COVID-19.

The V call is TRBV7-9, the J call TRBJ2-3, with D possibly being TRBD1 (5 bases). Germline CDR1 reads SEHNR; CDR2 reads FQNEAQ (reference sequence). The CDR3 extends over 15 amino acids. The germline V and J ends were trimmed by 5 bases and 0 bases, with 12 bases remaining between them. The DNA for the CDR3 is TGTGCCAGCAGCCAAAGGGGCGGAAGCACAGATACGCAGTATTTT. It codes for CASSQRGGSTDTQYF.

The gene calls are TRBV5-6 and TRBJ1-5, with D maybe TRBD1 (5 bases). The V end was cut by 4 bases, the J end by 8 bases, with 13 bases between. The CDR3 is 13 amino acids. Germline loops: CDR1 SGHDT, CDR2 YYEEEE. CDR3 in amino acids: CASSLTALEPQHF. The CDR3 coding sequence is TGTGCCAGCAGCCTGACAGCCCTAGAGCCCCAGCATTTT.

The chain's CDR3 is CASRRQGYGYTF. The CDR3 bases are TGTGCCAGCCGAAGACAGGGCTATGGCTACACCTTC. J is TRBJ1-2 and V is TRBV7-2, with TRBD1 matching 7 bases. CDR1 and CDR2 (germline): SGHTA, FQGNSA. The J segment lost 4 bases and the V segment lost 8 bases, leaving 4 bases of the junction unmatched. The CDR3 totals 12 residues.

The rearrangement links TRBV14 to TRBJ2-4; D is possibly TRBD2 (5 bases). The CDR3 is 15 amino acids. In germline, CDR1 is SGHDN, CDR2 FVKESK. Deletions cut 1 base from V and 8 bases from J, with 15 bases between. This CDR3 is CASSQAGGGRYIQYF. The CDR3 nucleotides read TGTGCCAGCAGCCAAGCCGGAGGCGGCAGGTACATTCAGTACTTC.

The V and J genes are TRBV3-1 (or the pseudogene TRBV3-2) and TRBJ2-5, with 10 nucleotides matching TRBD1. With V trimmed by 5 bases and J by 4 bases, 7 bases remained unmatched. Germline CDR1 and CDR2: LGHDT and YNNKEL (reference sequence). There are 15 residues in the CDR3. DNA for the CDR3: TGTGCCAGCAGCGTAGGGACAGGGGCCGGAGAGACCCAGTACTTC. Encoded protein: CASSVGTGAGETQYF.

The CDR3 is CASSLDLNSGNGYTF. CDR3 sequence (DNA): TGCGCCAGCAGCTTGGACCTAAATAGCGGTAATGGCTACACCTTC. V gene TRBV5-1 combines with J gene TRBJ1-2; no reliable D call. The CDR3 is 15 amino acids. With 0 bases removed from V and 6 bases from J, the gap between germline ends came to 15 bases. Germline loops: CDR1 SGHRS, CDR2 YFSETQ.

The chain carries TRBV5-1 and TRBJ1-5; D is unresolved. The CDR3 has 16 amino acids. The V and J ends lost 0 bases and 0 bases respectively, with 10 bases between them. From germline, CDR1 is SGHRS and CDR2 YFSETQ. The CDR3: CASSLVPDYSNQPQHF. The CDR3 region has the DNA TGCGCCAGCAGCTTGGTTCCAGATTATAGCAATCAGCCCCAGCATTTT. The full variable domain, rest sourced from reference TRBV5-1 and TRBJ1-5, is KAGVTQTPRYLIKTRGQQVTLSCSPISGHRSVSWYQQTPGQGLQFLFEYFSETQRNKGNFPGRFSGRQFSNSRSEMNVSTLELGDSALYLCASSLVPDYSNQPQHFGDGTRLSIL.

The genes are TRBV6-2 or TRBV6-3 and TRBJ1-5; TRBD1 matches at 8 bases. The J segment lost 4 bases and the V segment lost 2 bases, leaving 4 bases of the junction unmatched. The V gene's germline CDR1 is MNHEY and CDR2 SVGEGT. The CDR3 runs to 15 residues. The CDR3 region is CASSYHDRGNQPQHF. The CDR3, as DNA: TGTGCCAGCAGTTACCACGACAGGGGAAATCAGCCCCAGCATTTT.

The chain joins TRBV27 to TRBJ1-4; D gene uncertain. Trimming stripped 5 bases from V and 5 bases from J, with 15 bases between. Germline CDR1 is MNHEY and CDR2 is SMNVEV (reference sequence). The CDR3 has 15 amino acids. The CDR3 here is CASSTRGLRNEKLFF. DNA of the CDR3: TGTGCCAGCAGTACCCGAGGGCTCAGGAATGAAAAACTGTTTTTT.

The V gene is TRBV4-3, the J gene TRBJ1-5; TRBD1 matches 7 bases. Germline V lookup: CDR1 LGHNA, CDR2 YSLEER. The CDR3 is made up of 15 amino acids. V lost 0 bases to trimming and J lost 6 bases; unmatched junction nucleotides: 5. CDR3 sequence: CASSQDQQGFQPQHF. The CDR3 coding sequence is TGCGCCAGCAGCCAAGATCAACAGGGGTTTCAGCCCCAGCATTTT.

The chain combines TRBV29-1 with TRBJ2-7; 8 bases agree with TRBD1. The germline V gene encodes CDR1 SQVTM and CDR2 ANQGSEA. The CDR3 has 13 amino acids. The ends lost 5 bases at V and 3 bases at J; junction bases unmatched: 6. CDR3 region: CSVSGDRGYEQYF. DNA of the CDR3: TGCAGCGTTTCGGGTGACAGGGGCTACGAGCAGTACTTC.

The CDR3 DNA follows: TGTGCCAGCAGCGCTACGGACAGGGGGGGTGAAAAACTGTTTTTT. Amino acid sequence: CASSATDRGGEKLFF. The V and J genes are TRBV5-6 and TRBJ1-4; 10 bases match TRBD1. Germline lookup yields CDR1 SGHDT and CDR2 YYEEEE. After removal of 4 bases from V and 7 bases from J, the junction contained 7 bases not matched to a gene. CDR3 size: 15 residues.

The gene calls are TRBV5-1 and TRBJ1-2, with a tentative D call TRBD1 (5 bases). This CDR3 has 14 residues. From germline, CDR1 is SGHRS and CDR2 YFSETQ. Trimming removed 5 bases at V and 8 bases at J, with 19 bases between. This CDR3 is CASSLNGQASGYTF. The DNA for the CDR3 is TGCGCCAGCAGTCTTAACGGACAAGCCTCCGGCTACACCTTC.

This chain connects TRBV11-2 to TRBJ1-1, with 8 bases aligning to TRBD1. J lost 4 bases, V lost 0 bases, and 7 bases had no gene match. The CDR3 covers 16 residues. Germline lookup yields CDR1 SGHAT and CDR2 FQNNGV. The CDR3 region is CASSLDGAGGGTEAFF. The CDR3 DNA reads as TGTGCCAGCAGCTTAGATGGGGCAGGGGGCGGCACTGAAGCTTTCTTT.

This rearrangement joins TRBV7-7 to TRBJ1-1; D gene ambiguous. Germline CDR1 is SSHAT and CDR2 is FNYEAQ (reference sequence). Trimming shortened V by 4 bases and J by 1 base, and 7 bases separated the two germline ends. CDR3 length: 13 residues. DNA of the CDR3: TGTGCCAGCAGCTCCTCCCCGAACACTGAAGCTTTCTTT. Its protein product is CASSSSPNTEAFF.

This clone has only one observation. The J gene is TRBJ2-1, the V gene TRBV4-3; TRBD1 matches 9 bases. CDR3 length: 18 amino acids. The germline gives CDR1 LGHNA, CDR2 YSLEER. Trimming cost V 2 bases and J 6 bases; bases outside gene matches: 14. Here the CDR3 DNA reads TGCGCCAGCAGCCAATCCATGACCGGGACAGGGAGATTCAATGAGCAGTTCTTC. This encodes CASSQSMTGTGRFNEQFF.